The entry below gives a single TCR beta chain sequence along with its context. Sequenced by immunoSEQ multiplex PCR; TCRdb stores in-frame clones only, minus some. The data contain roughly 30,000 clones, 84% of them singletons. This sample is drawn from a study of blood T cell repertoires in COVID-19. About the research overall: Spain, Italy and the United States supplied samples that represented acute and convalescent COVID-19.

What was sequenced was peripheral blood. The clonotype was recovered from a man between 70 and 80 years old with active COVID-19.

CDR3 loop: CASSSVRRTEQFF. CDR3 nucleotide sequence: TGTGCCAGCAGCTCGGTAAGGAGGACTGAGCAGTTCTTC. The V and J genes are TRBV11-3 and TRBJ2-1, with D possibly matching TRBD2 (5 bases). The CDR3 spans 13 residues. Germline loops: CDR1 SGHNT, CDR2 YENEEA. The V end lost 4 bases, the J end lost 9 bases, and 13 bases lay between the germline ends.